The present T cell receptor beta chain was sequenced within a study of shared clonotypes between healthy human individuals. Assay execution proceeded at the deep level. Assay: immunoSEQ multiplex PCR; the TCRdb copy retains only in-frame clones and omits some. The table records hundreds of thousands of clones, about 96% of them present only once. The CDR3 sequence is 14 residues long. Germline V gene sequence: CDR1 MNHEY, CDR2 SMNVEV (reference sequence). V lost 4 bases and J 4 bases, leaving 11 bases between the germline ends. Study-level findings and limits: Enrolling few donors narrowed the genetic and exposure-history diversity that was represented. The sharing of around 5% of naive CD4 clonotypes was seen across several donors.

As to this clone: The antigen is not known.

The TCR was taken from a woman between 25 and 40 years old in good health. Material: naive CD4+ T cells sorted from blood. Regarding subset: CD45RA+ positively selected. The chain recombines TRBV27 with TRBJ2-1; D gene unclear. CDR3 DNA: TGTGCCAGCAGTTCCTGGGTAGGATACAATGAGCAGTTCTTC. Translation gives CASSSWVGYNEQFF.